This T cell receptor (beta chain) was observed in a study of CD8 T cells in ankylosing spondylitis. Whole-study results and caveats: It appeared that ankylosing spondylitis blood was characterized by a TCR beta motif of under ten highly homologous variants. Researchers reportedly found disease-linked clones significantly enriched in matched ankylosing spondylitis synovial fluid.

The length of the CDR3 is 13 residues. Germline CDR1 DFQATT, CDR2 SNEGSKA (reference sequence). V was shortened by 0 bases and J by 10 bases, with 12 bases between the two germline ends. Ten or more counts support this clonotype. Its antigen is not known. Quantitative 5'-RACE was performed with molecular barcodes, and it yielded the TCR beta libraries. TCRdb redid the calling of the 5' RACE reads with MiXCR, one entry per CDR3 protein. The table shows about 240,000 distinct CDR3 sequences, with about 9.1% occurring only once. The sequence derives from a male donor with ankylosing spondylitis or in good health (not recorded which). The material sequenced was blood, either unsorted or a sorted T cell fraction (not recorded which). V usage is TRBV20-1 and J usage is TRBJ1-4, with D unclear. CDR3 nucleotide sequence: TGCAGTGCTAGAGACCCTATGTATGGAAAACTGTTTTTT. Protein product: CSARDPMYGKLFF.